These T cell receptor beta chains were read from a single sample in a study of monozygotic twins with inflammatory bowel disease. TCRdb re-called the 5' RACE reads and catalogs CDR3 proteins one per entry, DNA excluded. The table lists around 220,000 distinct CDR3 sequences. The specimen was blood. These receptors were obtained from a human donor with ulcerative colitis or Crohn's disease, or a healthy co-twin of an affected twin (not recorded which). The CDR3 runs from the conserved cysteine through the conserved F or W.

>TRBJ1-2|TRBV4-2|16
CASSQDPLGGGNGYTF
>TRBJ2-1|TRBV12-3/TRBV12-4|15
CASSLAGGPHNEQFF
>TRBJ1-2|TRBV12-3/TRBV12-4|12
CASSLEGTGPSF
>TRBJ2-2|TRBV5-1|14
CASSTGTYTGELFF
>TRBJ2-2|TRBV2|17
CASRGPVGGTGTGELFF
>TRBJ2-1|TRBV7-2|12
CASSFGGGEQFF
>TRBJ1-2|TRBV6-1|14
CASSRGPMGEGYTF
>TRBJ2-1|TRBV3-1|16
CASSQPGQGSVNEQFF
>TRBJ1-3|TRBV5-6|15
CASSLGGRSGNTIYF
>TRBJ1-1|TRBV18|15
CASSPQGFRNTEAFF
>TRBJ1-5|TRBV5-6|18
CASSLADGHLDSNQPQHF
>TRBJ2-5|TRBV4-1|17
CASSPGTSGGEQETQYF
>TRBJ1-5|TRBV28|12
CASTLQGGYQHF
>TRBJ1-6|TRBV6-5|14
CASSYGSLSGSLHF
>TRBJ2-1|TRBV4-1|16
CASSLTGGGAYNEQFF
>TRBJ2-1|TRBV9|15
CASSVEGRTYNEQFF
>TRBJ2-2|TRBV5-6|18
CASSLYLRLARDTGELFF
>TRBJ2-1|TRBV18|16
CASSPPLVGSQNEQFF
>TRBJ1-1|TRBV27|16
CASSFRTGEGDTEAFF
>TRBJ2-1|TRBV28|16
CASSRSGTRKNNEQFF
>TRBJ2-7|TRBV5-1|17
CASSWQARGQGYYEQYF
>TRBJ2-3|TRBV27|14
CASSERRLADTQYF
>TRBJ2-2|TRBV6-1|15
CASSEALWNTGELFF
>TRBJ2-7|TRBV14|16
CASSQDVGPRIYEQYF
>TRBJ2-3|TRBV6-5|14
CASSSLTPPGTQYF
>TRBJ2-1|TRBV25-1|14
CASSESSPYNEQFF
>TRBJ2-2|TRBV24-1|13
CATGTPLSGELFF
>TRBJ2-1|TRBV7-3|14
CASSFVPSYNEQFF
>TRBJ2-1|TRBV28|16
CASSTSGRRAYNEQFF
>TRBJ2-3|TRBV5-1|14
CASKGGGSVDTQYF
>TRBJ2-3|TRBV29-1|14
CSVVGGGSTDTQYF
>TRBJ2-6|TRBV5-1|14
CASSLTTGANVLTF
>TRBJ2-3|TRBV7-2|13
CASSPRSTDSQYF
>TRBJ2-3|TRBV19|16
CASSTQPVSGADTQYF
>TRBJ1-6|TRBV5-1|15
CASSSAGPDNSPLHF
>TRBJ2-1|TRBV12-3/TRBV12-4|20
CASSAPILAGGPPSYNEQFF
>TRBJ2-5|TRBV6-1|17
CASSEDGRGGPKETQYF
>TRBJ1-2|TRBV4-1|15
CASSHYDRNYNGYTF
>TRBJ1-2|TRBV3-1|18
CASSPRGGDSVANYGYTF
>TRBJ2-7|TRBV18|14
CASSPRTLSYEQYF
>TRBJ2-1|TRBV29-1|15
CSVATPGQGSNEQFF
>TRBJ1-5|TRBV20-1|14
CSALGQGRGEPQHF
>TRBJ1-6|TRBV7-2|17
CASSLLSWGTGHSPLHF
>TRBJ2-5|TRBV7-2|14
CASSLGLSGETQYF
>TRBJ2-3|TRBV30|16
CAWSRGRGGPTDTQYF
>TRBJ2-5|TRBV20-1|12
CSASGVGETQYF
>TRBJ2-7|TRBV7-3|15
CASSIGGTGAYEQYF
>TRBJ2-5|TRBV28|15
CASSFRTSGKETQYF
>TRBJ2-1|TRBV7-2|14
CASSLVIASGEQFF
>TRBJ1-5|TRBV20-1|18
CSARDGDKTRQGNQPQHF
>TRBJ2-1|TRBV11-3|12
CASGAGDNEQFF
>TRBJ1-1|TRBV4-2|15
CASSQDQTGNTEAFF
>TRBJ2-5|TRBV18|12
CASSPGQETQYF
>TRBJ2-3|TRBV5-1|14
CASRWTVPGDTQYF